Listed below are T cell receptor beta chains from one sample, sequenced in a study of monozygotic twins with inflammatory bowel disease. With the 5' RACE reads reprocessed, TCRdb shows one record per CDR3 protein and no DNA. This repertoire includes approximately 400,000 distinct CDR3 sequences. Sequenced sample: blood. Receptors were obtained from a human donor with ulcerative colitis or Crohn's disease, or a healthy co-twin of an affected twin (not recorded which). Each CDR3 is given with its conserved first and last residue.

V gene: TRBV7-9; J gene: TRBJ2-3; CDR3 protein: CASAGLAGGNTDTQYF
V gene: TRBV24-1; J gene: TRBJ1-1; CDR3 protein: CATTGQGAAGGTEAFF
V gene: TRBV10-3; J gene: TRBJ1-2; CDR3 protein: CAISDIERQGAHESYGYTF
V gene: TRBV5-1; J gene: TRBJ2-7; CDR3 protein: CASSPAPGYGEQYF
V gene: TRBV6-6; J gene: TRBJ1-1; CDR3 protein: CASSYSHDEAFF
V gene: TRBV29-1; J gene: TRBJ2-5; CDR3 protein: CSALLHPPGSRLLETQYF
V gene: TRBV7-9; J gene: TRBJ2-3; CDR3 protein: CASNPDRGPTDTQYF
V gene: TRBV11-2; J gene: TRBJ2-7; CDR3 protein: CASSSTTGSSYEQYF
V gene: TRBV6-2/TRBV6-3; J gene: TRBJ2-7; CDR3 protein: CASSYPGQLNYEQYF
V gene: TRBV20-1; J gene: TRBJ1-6; CDR3 protein: CSATGHLSPLHF
V gene: TRBV20-1; J gene: TRBJ1-3; CDR3 protein: CSALDRTGNTIYF
V gene: TRBV7-8; J gene: TRBJ2-5; CDR3 protein: CASSLVGLRETQYF
V gene: TRBV4-1; J gene: TRBJ1-1; CDR3 protein: CASSQADRDGTEAFF
V gene: TRBV5-1; J gene: TRBJ1-6; CDR3 protein: CASSRTGGEDNSPLHF
V gene: TRBV7-2; J gene: TRBJ2-7; CDR3 protein: CASSFGGATYEQYF
V gene: TRBV7-9; J gene: TRBJ2-3; CDR3 protein: CASSQGTSGRALDTQYF
V gene: TRBV7-2; J gene: TRBJ2-5; CDR3 protein: CASSRIGTAQETQYF
V gene: TRBV12-3/TRBV12-4; J gene: TRBJ2-3; CDR3 protein: CASSLKGLAGDTQYF
V gene: TRBV7-8; J gene: TRBJ1-6; CDR3 protein: CASSLRVLGSPLHF
V gene: TRBV12-3/TRBV12-4; J gene: TRBJ1-2; CDR3 protein: CASSLRQRDNYGYTF
V gene: TRBV5-6; J gene: TRBJ2-5; CDR3 protein: CASSGAGRETQYF
V gene: TRBV12-3/TRBV12-4; J gene: TRBJ2-7; CDR3 protein: CASMTSQSLESSYEQYF
V gene: TRBV6-2/TRBV6-3; J gene: TRBJ2-7; CDR3 protein: CASLRPGLGSYEQYF
V gene: TRBV7-2; J gene: TRBJ2-1; CDR3 protein: CASSLEAGQPEQFF
V gene: TRBV11-3; J gene: TRBJ2-5; CDR3 protein: CASSSGLAGNRQETQYF
V gene: TRBV5-4; J gene: TRBJ2-3; CDR3 protein: CASSFPLAGTDTQYF
V gene: TRBV20-1; J gene: TRBJ2-2; CDR3 protein: CSAMTGGFDTGELFF
V gene: TRBV30; J gene: TRBJ2-7; CDR3 protein: CAWSAVKPPKYNYEQYF
V gene: TRBV20-1; J gene: TRBJ2-7; CDR3 protein: CSAPSGRWPYEQYF
V gene: TRBV12-3/TRBV12-4; J gene: TRBJ2-7; CDR3 protein: CASSSKLGLADYEQYF
V gene: TRBV2; J gene: TRBJ2-7; CDR3 protein: CASSTDGTSGILEQYF
V gene: TRBV3-1; J gene: TRBJ1-1; CDR3 protein: CASSQSQGNTEAFF
V gene: TRBV10-3; J gene: TRBJ2-1; CDR3 protein: CAAAGTSANNEQFF
V gene: TRBV4-1; J gene: TRBJ2-7; CDR3 protein: CASSQDPPGTGVHEQYF
V gene: TRBV12-3/TRBV12-4; J gene: TRBJ1-3; CDR3 protein: CASSSSGTGERTIYF
V gene: TRBV15; J gene: TRBJ1-5; CDR3 protein: CATSRDEGYNQPQHF
V gene: TRBV5-4; J gene: TRBJ1-2; CDR3 protein: CASRYGGVSSNYGYTF
V gene: TRBV10-3; J gene: TRBJ2-1; CDR3 protein: CATRPMSEVNEQFF
V gene: TRBV3-1; J gene: TRBJ1-5; CDR3 protein: CASSQAGIGQPQHF
V gene: TRBV6-5; J gene: TRBJ1-4; CDR3 protein: CASSYRGAEGEKLFF
V gene: TRBV5-4; J gene: TRBJ2-5; CDR3 protein: CASSFWTKQETQYF
V gene: TRBV28; J gene: TRBJ2-3; CDR3 protein: CASSLHGLANTDTQYF
V gene: TRBV24-1; J gene: TRBJ1-5; CDR3 protein: CATSVRDGGPQHF
V gene: TRBV15; J gene: TRBJ1-4; CDR3 protein: CATSRSGPGNEKLFF
V gene: TRBV7-2; J gene: TRBJ2-3; CDR3 protein: CASSRGGGDTDTQYF
V gene: TRBV7-2; J gene: TRBJ2-5; CDR3 protein: CASSPPGQGETQYF